This is a list of T cell receptor beta chains from one sample in a study of blood T cell repertoires in COVID-19. Produced via immunoSEQ multiplex PCR; TCRdb's table is partial and in-frame only. The profile shows 65,000 to 100,000 clones, about 90% of them singletons. The sequenced material came from peripheral blood. The receptors here all came from a woman of 80 years or more with acute or convalescent COVID-19. The CDR3 runs from the conserved cysteine through the conserved F or W. The D gene is left open where the match is weak. Expanded clones are given a class, and other clones once, few, many or no size at all.

clone size: .
V gene: TRBV7-2
J gene: TRBJ2-1
D gene: .
CDR3 DNA: TGTGCCAGCAGCTTAGATTCAGGGTCCTACAATGAGCAGTTCTTC
CDR3 protein: CASSLDSGSYNEQFF

clone size: .
V gene: TRBV7-9
J gene: TRBJ2-4
D gene: TRBD2
CDR3 DNA: TGTGCCAGCAGCACCTGGGCTAGCGGAGCCGTGGGAGCCAAAAACATTCAGTACTTC
CDR3 protein: CASSTWASGAVGAKNIQYF

clone size: .
V gene: TRBV18
J gene: TRBJ1-3
D gene: .
CDR3 DNA: TGTGCCAGCTCACCAGGTAGGGCCGGGAGCTCTGGAAACACCATATATTTT
CDR3 protein: CASSPGRAGSSGNTIYF

clone size: .
V gene: TRBV5-4
J gene: TRBJ1-3
D gene: .
CDR3 DNA: TGTGCCAGCAGCTTGCGGGGGGGAAACACCATATATTTT
CDR3 protein: CASSLRGGNTIYF

clone size: .
V gene: TRBV11-2
J gene: TRBJ2-1
D gene: .
CDR3 DNA: TGTGCCAGCAGCCTACAGGGCGGCTCCTACAATGAGCAGTTCTTC
CDR3 protein: CASSLQGGSYNEQFF

clone size: .
V gene: TRBV6-5
J gene: TRBJ1-6
D gene: .
CDR3 DNA: TGTGCCAGCACCCCCAGGGGTTTAAATTCACCCCTCCACTTT
CDR3 protein: CASTPRGLNSPLHF

clone size: .
V gene: TRBV5-1
J gene: TRBJ2-2
D gene: .
CDR3 DNA: TGCGCCAGCAGCTTGGGCAGGGGAGTGTCCGGGGAGCTGTTTTTT
CDR3 protein: CASSLGRGVSGELFF

clone size: .
V gene: TRBV11-3
J gene: TRBJ2-7
D gene: .
CDR3 DNA: TGTGCCAGCAGCCCCGACAGTTCCTACGAGCAGTACTTC
CDR3 protein: CASSPDSSYEQYF

clone size: few
V gene: TRBV6-5
J gene: TRBJ1-3
D gene: TRBD1
CDR3 DNA: TGTGCCAGCAGGTCCGACAGGGGGAGGGGAAACACCATATATTTT
CDR3 protein: CASRSDRGRGNTIYF

clone size: .
V gene: TRBV9
J gene: TRBJ2-4
D gene: TRBD2
CDR3 DNA: TGTGCCAGCAGCGGCGCCGGGACTAGCGGGATAGCCAAAAACATTCAGTACTTC
CDR3 protein: CASSGAGTSGIAKNIQYF

clone size: .
V gene: TRBV6-6
J gene: TRBJ2-1
D gene: .
CDR3 DNA: TGTGCCAGCAGCTCTAGCGAAGTTGAGCAGTTCTTC
CDR3 protein: CASSSSEVEQFF

clone size: .
V gene: TRBV27
J gene: TRBJ1-1
D gene: .
CDR3 DNA: TGTGCCAGCAGTTTATGGGCCGTGAACACTGAAGCTTTCTTT
CDR3 protein: CASSLWAVNTEAFF

clone size: .
V gene: TRBV5-1
J gene: TRBJ2-7
D gene: TRBD1
CDR3 DNA: TGCGCCAGCAGCTCCCCGACAGGGGGGAAATACGAGCAGTACTTC
CDR3 protein: CASSSPTGGKYEQYF

clone size: .
V gene: TRBV4-1
J gene: TRBJ1-1
D gene: .
CDR3 DNA: TGCGCCAGCAGCCAAGATCGGGTAGCTTTCTTT
CDR3 protein: CASSQDRVAFF

clone size: .
V gene: TRBV20-1
J gene: TRBJ1-1
D gene: .
CDR3 DNA: TGCAGTGCTAGTGGGCCTAGGGCTTTCTTT
CDR3 protein: CSASGPRAFF

clone size: once
V gene: TRBV11-2
J gene: TRBJ2-3
D gene: TRBD2
CDR3 DNA: TGTGCCAGCAGCAACATAAAGCGGGGGGGCCTTGGTGATACGCAGTATTTT
CDR3 protein: CASSNIKRGGLGDTQYF

clone size: .
V gene: TRBV5-5
J gene: TRBJ2-7
D gene: .
CDR3 DNA: TGTGCCAGCAGCTTACCAATTACAGGGCAACTCTCCTACGAGCAGTACTTC
CDR3 protein: CASSLPITGQLSYEQYF

clone size: .
V gene: TRBV4-2
J gene: TRBJ2-5
D gene: .
CDR3 DNA: TGTGCCAGCAGCCAAGGGGGCACCGCAGAAGAGACCCAGTACTTC
CDR3 protein: CASSQGGTAEETQYF

clone size: .
V gene: TRBV21-1
J gene: TRBJ2-5
D gene: .
CDR3 DNA: TGTGCCAGCAGCAGGACTAGCGGGGTAGGAGGGGAGACCCAGTACTTC
CDR3 protein: CASSRTSGVGGETQYF

clone size: .
V gene: TRBV3-1/TRBV3-2
J gene: TRBJ1-1
D gene: .
CDR3 DNA: TGTGCCAGCAGCCGTTATAGGGGGACTGAAGCTTTCTTT
CDR3 protein: CASSRYRGTEAFF

clone size: .
V gene: TRBV7-9
J gene: TRBJ1-1
D gene: .
CDR3 DNA: TGTGCCAGCAGCTTAGCGAGTGGGCAGAACACTGAAGCTTTCTTT
CDR3 protein: CASSLASGQNTEAFF

clone size: .
V gene: TRBV5-1
J gene: TRBJ1-1
D gene: .
CDR3 DNA: TGCGCCAGCAGCTTAAACACTAACATGAACACTGAAGCTTTCTTT
CDR3 protein: CASSLNTNMNTEAFF

clone size: once
V gene: TRBV30
J gene: TRBJ1-4
D gene: .
CDR3 DNA: TGTGCCTGGGGGGGAGGCGTTCGGGCGGGGTCAAGGTCAACTAATGAAAAACTGTTTTTT
CDR3 protein: CAWGGGVRAGSRSTNEKLFF

clone size: .
V gene: TRBV18
J gene: TRBJ2-5
D gene: TRBD2
CDR3 DNA: TGTGCCAGCTCAGGACTAGCGGGGGGCCGTCCAGAGACCCAGTACTTC
CDR3 protein: CASSGLAGGRPETQYF

clone size: .
V gene: TRBV29-1
J gene: TRBJ2-1
D gene: TRBD2
CDR3 DNA: TGCAGCGTTGCAGGACTAGCGGACAATGAGCAGTTCTTC
CDR3 protein: CSVAGLADNEQFF

clone size: few
V gene: TRBV6-4
J gene: TRBJ1-2
D gene: TRBD1
CDR3 DNA: TGTGCCAGCAGGGGGACAGGGGGTGGCTACACCTTC
CDR3 protein: CASRGTGGGYTF

clone size: .
V gene: TRBV6-5
J gene: TRBJ1-2
D gene: .
CDR3 DNA: TGTGCCAGCAAATCCCGGGGTAACTATGGCTACACCTTC
CDR3 protein: CASKSRGNYGYTF

clone size: .
V gene: TRBV7-2
J gene: TRBJ2-5
D gene: TRBD2
CDR3 DNA: TGTGCCAGCAGCGATAGCGGGGGGGCGATAGAGACCCAGTACTTC
CDR3 protein: CASSDSGGAIETQYF

clone size: .
V gene: TRBV18
J gene: TRBJ1-5
D gene: .
CDR3 DNA: TGTGCCAGCTCACTCGACAGCCGCAATCAGCCCCAGCATTTT
CDR3 protein: CASSLDSRNQPQHF

clone size: .
V gene: TRBV11-1
J gene: TRBJ1-2
D gene: .
CDR3 DNA: TGTGCCAGCAGCTTAGACGGAGTCTATGGCTACACCTTC
CDR3 protein: CASSLDGVYGYTF

clone size: .
V gene: TRBV27
J gene: TRBJ2-7
D gene: TRBD2
CDR3 DNA: TGTGCCAGCAGACGGACTAGCGGGAGCTACGAGCAGTACTTC
CDR3 protein: CASRRTSGSYEQYF

clone size: few
V gene: TRBV2
J gene: TRBJ1-1
D gene: .
CDR3 DNA: TGTGCCAGCAGTGACAGGGTTTACACTGAAGCTTTCTTT
CDR3 protein: CASSDRVYTEAFF

clone size: .
V gene: TRBV7-3
J gene: TRBJ2-6
D gene: .
CDR3 DNA: TGTGCCAGCAGCTTAAGGCCTGTCTCTGGGGCCAACGTCCTGACTTTC
CDR3 protein: CASSLRPVSGANVLTF